This T cell receptor beta chain was captured by sequencing in a study of cytomegalovirus exposure and HLA in healthy donors. V was pared by 5 bases and J by 7 bases, with 17 bases between. Germline V gene sequence: CDR1 KGHSH, CDR2 LQKENI. CDR3 size: 15 residues. The study's findings and limits: The authors later found most CMV-associated TCR beta chains appeared HLA-restricted. Later analysis identified several of the most significant clusters that appeared linked to common viral pathogens. Analysis was carried out at a later point, and it linked a missense DCLRE1C variant to TCR beta V- and J-gene trimming.

This PCR relied on a set of 60 Vbeta primers and 13 Jbeta primers. Clones were read by immunoSEQ multiplex PCR, and TCRdb kept only the in-frame ones, dropping some. The sample lists about 150,000 clones, 77% occurring once. In the case of this clone: The antigen is not known.

This chain joins TRBV18 and TRBJ2-2, with D unclear. Sequences were obtained from PBMCs. This TCR came from a woman aged 30 to 39 in good health and CMV-seropositive. The chain's CDR3 is CASSSTLGVDGELFF. CDR3 DNA: TGTGCCAGCTCAAGCACGTTGGGCGTTGACGGGGAGCTGTTTTTT.